The 28 T cell receptor beta chains below come from one sample, sequenced in a study of blood T cell repertoires in COVID-19. Sequencing was performed with immunoSEQ multiplex PCR; in TCRdb, only in-frame clones are kept and a portion is missing. The table records 190,000 or so clones, roughly 77% of them present only once. The sequencing input was PBMCs or T cells enriched from blood (not recorded which). The receptors come from a middle-aged man who had recovered from COVID-19.

This clone appeared a few times. The chain uses TRBV19 and TRBJ2-4, with TRBD1 matching over 9 bases. J was trimmed by 12 bases and V by 6 bases; bases with no gene match: 6. The CDR3 covers 12 residues. CDR1 is LNHDA, CDR2 SQIVND, per germline (reference sequence). CDR3 sequence (DNA): TGTGCCAGTAGGGACCGGGACAGGGATCAGTACTTC. Its protein is CASRDRDRDQYF.

Notes on this clone: This specimen includes other DNA sequences encoding the same CDR3. In nucleotides, the CDR3 is TGCGCCAGCAGCTTGGGAGGAGACGAGCAGTACTTC. Amino acid sequence: CASSLGGDEQYF. The V and J genes are TRBV5-1 and TRBJ2-7, with D unresolved. The CDR3 spans 12 residues. Germline V gives CDR1 SGHRS, CDR2 YFSETQ. Trimming shortened V by 0 bases and J by 5 bases, and 6 bases separated the two germline ends.

V is TRBV19 and J is TRBJ1-2; no clear D. CDR1 LNHDA and CDR2 SQIVND come from the germline V gene (reference sequence). V was clipped by 6 bases and J by 14 bases, with 22 bases between them. The length of the CDR3 is 13 residues. The CDR3: CASSMMAGGSGTF. Here the CDR3 DNA reads TGTGCCAGTAGCATGATGGCCGGCGGGTCGGGGACCTTC.

This clone has a handful of counts. J is TRBJ2-1 and V is TRBV19; D remains ambiguous. The ends were cut back, 4 bases at V and 4 bases at J, with 8 bases in the middle. The CDR3 totals 13 residues. Germline CDR1 reads LNHDA; CDR2 reads SQIVND (reference sequence). The CDR3 region is CASSSGLYNEQFF. The DNA for the CDR3 is TGTGCCAGTAGTAGTGGCCTTTACAATGAGCAGTTCTTC.

The chain couples TRBV24-1 to TRBJ2-1; 10 positions agree with TRBD2. With 7 bases clipped from V and 4 bases from J, the junction kept 3 bases outside the gene matches. Germline CDR1 KGHDR, CDR2 SFDVKD. This CDR3 is built from 14 residues. The CDR3 DNA reads as TGTGCCACCAGCACTAGCGGGACGTACAATGAGCAGTTCTTC. Translation: CATSTSGTYNEQFF.

This chain uses TRBV19 with TRBJ1-1; D not certain. Trimming removed 10 bases at V and 0 bases at J, with 12 bases between. Germline loops: CDR1 LNHDA, CDR2 SQIVND (reference sequence). The CDR3 runs to 13 residues. This chain's CDR3 is CATGERLNTEAFF. CDR3 nucleotides: TGTGCCACCGGTGAGCGCCTGAACACTGAAGCTTTCTTT.

This chain connects TRBV6-6 to TRBJ1-6; D is perhaps TRBD1 (6 bases). The length of the CDR3 is 14 residues. Germline CDR1 reads MNHNY; CDR2 reads SVGAGI (reference sequence). Between the trimmed V and J ends, which lost 7 bases and 9 bases, there was a span of 16 bases. CDR3 amino acids: CASTEQGTLSPLHF. The CDR3 DNA follows: TGTGCCAGCACCGAACAGGGTACACTTTCACCCCTCCACTTT.

The chain uses TRBV7-8 and TRBJ2-7; 12 nucleotides match TRBD2. CDR3 length equals 15 residues. Trimming took 5 bases from V and 5 from J; bases not matched to a gene: 7. Germline V CDR1 and CDR2: SGHVS, FQNEAQ. Here the CDR3 reads CASSLTSGRTNEQYF. The CDR3 region has the DNA TGTGCCAGCAGCCTAACTAGCGGGAGGACGAACGAGCAGTACTTC.

The chain combines TRBV3-1 (or the pseudogene TRBV3-2) with TRBJ2-7; D is possibly TRBD2 (5 bases). The V gene's germline CDR1 is LGHDT and CDR2 YNNKEL (reference sequence). Trimming cost V 3 bases and J 6 bases, with 12 bases left between them. The length of the CDR3 is 13 residues. The CDR3 nucleotides read TGTGCCAGCAGCCAGGGAGAAACTACCGAGCAGTACTTC. Translation gives CASSQGETTEQYF.

This sequence joins TRBV6-5 and TRBJ1-1; possibly TRBD1 for D (5 bases). The CDR3 has 15 residues. Trimming cost V 4 bases and J 2 bases, with 14 bases left between them. From germline, CDR1 is MNHEY and CDR2 SVGAGI. The CDR3 coding sequence is TGTGCCAGCAGTTCCCCCGGGACTGTCAACACTGAAGCTTTCTTT. It codes for CASSSPGTVNTEAFF.

There are a few counts of this clone. The gene calls are TRBV5-5 and TRBJ1-2; a possible D gene is TRBD1 (5 bases). This CDR3 has 13 residues. The V gene's germline CDR1 is SGHKS and CDR2 YYEKEE (reference sequence). V dropped 0 bases and J dropped 8 bases, with 11 bases sitting between them. The CDR3 loop reads CASSLEVREGYTF. CDR3 nucleotides: TGTGCCAGCAGCTTGGAAGTCAGGGAAGGCTACACCTTC.

The chain uses TRBV11-2 and TRBJ2-2; the match to TRBD1 covers 7 bases. Germline-derived CDR1 and CDR2 are SGHAT and FQNNGV. V lost 5 bases to trimming and J lost 5 bases; unmatched junction nucleotides: 5. The CDR3 runs to 14 residues. This CDR3 is CASSREGATGELFF. CDR3 coding DNA: TGTGCCAGCAGCCGCGAGGGGGCAACCGGGGAGCTGTTTTTT.

This chain uses TRBV24-1 with TRBJ1-2, with D unresolved. This CDR3 has 15 amino acids. CDR1 and CDR2 (germline): KGHDR, SFDVKD. The V gene lost 4 bases and the J gene lost 8 bases, with 19 bases spanning the gap. The CDR3 loop is CATSEAGPLLRGYTF. In nucleotides, the CDR3 is TGTGCCACCAGTGAGGCAGGCCCTCTTCTTCGGGGCTACACCTTC.

The rearrangement joins TRBV7-2 to TRBJ1-5; D might be TRBD1 (6 bases). The CDR3 runs to 15 residues. Trimming cost V 4 bases and J 0 bases, with 10 bases left between them. The germline V gene encodes CDR1 SGHTA and CDR2 FQGNSA. The chain's CDR3 is CASSSTGNSNQPQHF. The DNA of the CDR3 is TGTGCCAGCAGCTCCACAGGGAATAGCAATCAGCCCCAGCATTTT. The entire variable domain, with the rest obtained from reference TRBV7-2 and TRBJ1-5, is as follows: GAGVSQSPSNKVTEKGKDVELRCDPISGHTALYWYRQSLGQGLEFLIYFQGNSAPDKSGLPSDRFSAERTGGSVSTLTIQRTQQEDSAVYLCASSSTGNSNQPQHFGDGTRLSIL.

The chain joins TRBV6-5 to TRBJ2-7; TRBD2 agrees at 12 bases. This CDR3 has 12 residues. Trimming removed 7 bases from V and 12 bases from J; junction bases left unmatched: 7. From germline, CDR1 is MNHEY and CDR2 SVGAGI. The CDR3 loop reads CASIGTSGWWYF. CDR3 in DNA: TGTGCCAGCATTGGGACTAGCGGGTGGTGGTACTTC.

The genes are TRBV11-2 and TRBJ2-5; D gene unclear. The CDR3 has 16 amino acids. Germline CDR1 reads SGHAT; CDR2 reads FQNNGV. V shed 1 base and J shed 4 bases, with 16 bases lying between them. Here the CDR3 DNA reads TGTGCCAGCAGCTTAGGTTCTAGAAGTGTTAGAGAGACCCAGTACTTC. Translated: CASSLGSRSVRETQYF.

The chain uses TRBV19 and TRBJ1-1; 9 nucleotides line up with TRBD1. This CDR3 spans 18 amino acids. The V segment lost 7 bases and the J segment 5 bases; nucleotides outside the gene matches: 20. Germline V gene lookup returns CDR1 LNHDA and CDR2 SQIVND (reference sequence). CDR3 residues: CASKGIGTGTLSGTEAFF. The DNA of the CDR3 is TGTGCCAGTAAGGGCATCGGGACAGGGACCTTGAGTGGGACTGAAGCTTTCTTT.

V is TRBV5-4 and J is TRBJ2-1; D might be TRBD1 (6 bases). The CDR3 runs 15 residues. V was cut by 4 bases and J by 5 bases, with 16 bases left in between. The germline gives CDR1 SGHNT, CDR2 YYREEE (reference sequence). CDR3 nucleotides: TGTGCCAGCAGCCTTCAGGGGAGCGCTAACAATGAGCAGTTCTTC. Protein sequence: CASSLQGSANNEQFF.

CDR3: CASSPEGGTGGARIHGYTF. As DNA, the CDR3 is TGTGCCAGTAGTCCAGAGGGCGGGACAGGGGGCGCGAGGATTCATGGCTACACCTTC. The V call is TRBV19, the J call TRBJ1-2, with 12 positions matching TRBD1. The CDR3 length is 19 residues. Germline V gene sequence: CDR1 LNHDA, CDR2 SQIVND (reference sequence). V was clipped by 5 bases and J by 6 bases; unmatched bases: 19.

CDR3 sequence (DNA): TGTGCCAGCAGTTACGGAGCGGGCGGGGAGCAGTTCTTC. As protein: CASSYGAGGEQFF. The chain uses TRBV6-5 and TRBJ2-1, with D possibly matching TRBD2 (6 bases). V was clipped by 2 bases and J by 10 bases, with 12 bases between them. The CDR3 sequence is 13 residues long. Germline V gene lookup returns CDR1 MNHEY and CDR2 SVGAGI.

The chain uses TRBV27 and TRBJ1-1; D is uncertain. The CDR3 runs to 14 residues. The V end was cut by 6 bases, the J end by 0 bases, with 11 bases between. In germline, CDR1 is MNHEY, CDR2 SMNVEV (reference sequence). This CDR3 is CASRPGRMNTEAFF. For the CDR3, the DNA is TGTGCCAGCAGGCCCGGGAGAATGAACACTGAAGCTTTCTTT.

The chain links TRBV2 to TRBJ1-2, with D tentatively TRBD1 (6 bases). V shed 4 bases and J shed 0 bases, with 9 bases lying between them. This CDR3 contains 14 residues. Germline CDR1 and CDR2: SNHLY and FYNNEI. CDR3 nucleotide sequence: TGTGCCAGCAGTGCTCAGGGGCCTAACTATGGCTACACCTTC. Translating gives CASSAQGPNYGYTF.

The J gene is TRBJ1-2, the V gene TRBV2; D might be TRBD1 (5 bases). This CDR3 is built from 13 residues. CDR1 SNHLY and CDR2 FYNNEI come from the germline V gene. Trimming pared 1 base from V and 9 bases from J, leaving 12 bases between. The CDR3 nucleotides are TGTGCCAGCAGTGAAGGTAGAGCAGGGCGCTACACCTTC. Its protein product is CASSEGRAGRYTF. Full variable domain (remainder filled in from reference TRBV2 and TRBJ1-2): EPEVTQTPSHQVTQMGQEVILRCVPISNHLYFYWYRQILGQKVEFLVSFYNNEISEKSEIFDDQFSVERPDGSNFTLKIRSTKLEDSAMYFCASSEGRAGRYTFGSGTRLTVV.

V and J are TRBV27 and TRBJ2-2; 9 bases line up with TRBD1. The ends lost 8 bases at V and 5 bases at J; junction bases unmatched: 9. This CDR3 contains 15 residues. Germline lookup yields CDR1 MNHEY and CDR2 SMNVEV (reference sequence). CDR3 DNA sequence: TGTGCCAGCGGGTCGACGGGACAGGGAACCGGGGAGCTGTTTTTT. This translates into CASGSTGQGTGELFF.

The V gene is TRBV14, the J gene TRBJ2-5; D unresolved. Per germline, CDR1 SGHDN and CDR2 FVKESK. The V end was cut by 4 bases, the J end by 2 bases, with 17 bases between. This CDR3 is 16 amino acids long. The CDR3 DNA sequence: TGTGCCAGCAGCCCCCGAAGGCAAGCGTTACAAGAGACCCAGTACTTC. It yields the protein CASSPRRQALQETQYF. The full variable domain, its missing parts supplied by reference TRBV14 and TRBJ2-5, is EAGVTQFPSHSVIEKGQTVTLRCDPISGHDNLYWYRRVMGKEIKFLLHFVKESKQDESGMPNNRFLAERTGGTYSTLKVQPAELEDSGVYFCASSPRRQALQETQYFGPGTRLLVL.

This clone was found once. The rearrangement uses TRBV3-1 (or the pseudogene TRBV3-2) and TRBJ2-2; TRBD2 aligns across 15 bases. The CDR3 totals 18 residues. Per the germline V gene, CDR1 is LGHDT and CDR2 is YNNKEL (reference sequence). V shed 4 bases and J 7 bases; nucleotides not matched to a gene: 10. CDR3 protein: CASSPRGLAGGRGGELFF. CDR3 in DNA: TGTGCCAGCAGCCCCCGTGGACTAGCGGGGGGGAGGGGCGGGGAGCTGTTTTTT.

The V and J genes are TRBV29-1 and TRBJ1-2, with 7 bases identical to TRBD1. The CDR3 covers 16 residues. Germline CDR1 and CDR2: SQVTM and ANQGSEA. V shed 5 bases and J 1 base; nucleotides not matched to a gene: 13. The CDR3 loop is CSVPTQGTAFNYGYTF. The CDR3 bases are TGCAGCGTTCCTACCCAAGGGACAGCTTTTAACTATGGCTACACCTTC. The whole variable domain, filled in from reference TRBV29-1 and TRBJ1-2, reads SAVISQKPSRDICQRGTSLTIQCQVDSQVTMMFWYRQQPGQSLTLIATANQGSEATYESGFVIDKFPISRPNLTFSTLTVSNMSPEDSSIYLCSVPTQGTAFNYGYTFGSGTRLTVV.

This chain connects TRBV18 to TRBJ2-5; TRBD2 agrees at 9 bases. The CDR3 contains 16 residues. V gave up 1 base and J gave up 5 bases; unmatched junction bases: 8. Germline CDR1 reads KGHSH; CDR2 reads LQKENI. CDR3 loop: CASSPLAGVGSETQYF. CDR3 nucleotides: TGTGCCAGCTCACCACTAGCGGGGGTTGGTTCGGAGACCCAGTACTTC.